This entry lists 16 T cell receptor beta chains sequenced from one sample in a study of T cell responses to AZD1222 COVID-19 vaccine. Generated by immunoSEQ multiplex PCR, the TCRdb table keeps only in-frame clones and is missing some. This table has about 59,000 clones, about 79% appearing once. The sequenced sample was peripheral blood, obtained on day 0 of AZD1222 vaccination. Source of these receptors: an adult in good health.

This chain links TRBV5-8 with TRBJ2-2; D is undetermined. The CDR3 contains 16 residues. Germline CDR1 and CDR2: SGHTS and YDEGEE. The V gene lost 4 bases and the J gene lost 6 bases, with 19 bases spanning the gap. Here the CDR3 DNA reads TGTGCCAGCAGCCCCTCGTTGGTTGGTGCGTCCGGGGAGCTGTTTTTT. This translates into CASSPSLVGASGELFF.

The rearrangement joins TRBV6-2 or TRBV6-3 to TRBJ1-5; D call uncertain. The CDR3 is made up of 14 amino acids. Trimming pared 4 bases from V and 0 bases from J, leaving 7 bases between. Germline CDR1 is MNHEY and CDR2 is SVGEGT. For the CDR3, the DNA is TGTGCCAGCAGTTTCGGGGATAGCAATCAGCCCCAGCATTTT. Protein product: CASSFGDSNQPQHF.

The J gene is TRBJ1-6, the V gene TRBV30; TRBD1 aligns across 7 bases. V shed 1 base, J shed 10 bases, and the junction held 7 bases outside the gene matches. The germline V gene encodes CDR1 GTSNPN and CDR2 SVGIG (reference sequence). The CDR3 has 14 residues. CDR3 DNA sequence: TGTGCCTGGAGTGAGCGACAGGGAGGATCACCCCTCCACTTT. It specifies CAWSERQGGSPLHF. Complete variable domain (other parts from reference TRBV30 and TRBJ1-6): SQTIHQWPATLVQPVGSPLSLECTVEGTSNPNLYWYRQAAGRGLQLLFYSVGIGQISSEVPQNLSASRPQDRQFILSSKKLLLSDSGFYLCAWSERQGGSPLHFGNGTRLTVT.

This chain uses TRBV7-9 with TRBJ1-2, with no clear D. V was pared by 3 bases and J by 1 base, with 15 bases between. The germline CDR1 and CDR2 sequences are SEHNR and FQNEAQ (reference sequence). CDR3 length: 16 amino acids. CDR3 protein: CASSFSGEDFNYGYTF. The CDR3 DNA reads TGTGCCAGCAGCTTTTCCGGGGAAGATTTTAACTATGGCTACACCTTC. The full variable domain, completed using reference TRBV7-9 and TRBJ1-2, is DTGVSQNPRHKITKRGQNVTFRCDPISEHNRLYWYRQTLGQGPEFLTYFQNEAQLEKSRLLSDRFSAERPKGSFSTLEIQRTEQGDSAMYLCASSFSGEDFNYGYTFGSGTRLTVV.

The chain is built from TRBV28 and TRBJ2-7; tentatively, D is TRBD2 (6 bases). The length of the CDR3 is 14 residues. Trimming pared 5 bases from V and 0 bases from J, leaving 11 bases between. The germline gives CDR1 MDHEN, CDR2 SYDVKM. The CDR3 loop is CASSPAGTSYEQYF. DNA for the CDR3: TGTGCCAGCAGTCCCGCGGGGACCTCCTACGAGCAGTACTTC.

The chain uses TRBV25-1 and TRBJ1-2; 7 bases match TRBD1. After removal of 3 bases from V and 7 bases from J, the junction contained 5 bases not matched to a gene. The CDR3 spans 13 residues. Germline V lookup: CDR1 MGHDK, CDR2 SYGVNS. Written as DNA, the CDR3 is TGTGCCAGCAGTGACAGGGGGGCTCTTGGCTACACCTTC. Its translation: CASSDRGALGYTF.

This chain uses TRBV7-9 with TRBJ1-1; the D gene is possibly TRBD1 (6 bases). Germline-derived CDR1 and CDR2 are SEHNR and FQNEAQ (reference sequence). V shed 5 bases and J shed 0 bases, with 10 bases lying between them. The CDR3 covers 14 residues. The CDR3: CASSRGGMNTEAFF. The CDR3 coding sequence is TGTGCCAGCAGCCGCGGGGGCATGAACACTGAAGCTTTCTTT. Full variable domain (remainder filled in from reference TRBV7-9 and TRBJ1-1): DTGVSQNPRHKITKRGQNVTFRCDPISEHNRLYWYRQTLGQGPEFLTYFQNEAQLEKSRLLSDRFSAERPKGSFSTLEIQRTEQGDSAMYLCASSRGGMNTEAFFGQGTRLTVV.

This clone was detected only once. The rearrangement joins TRBV6-5 to TRBJ2-3; the D gene is possibly TRBD2 (6 bases). Per germline, CDR1 MNHEY and CDR2 SVGAGI. Trimming cost V 10 bases and J 6 bases, with 17 bases left between them. The CDR3 is made up of 13 amino acids. The CDR3 loop is CATKVEGGDTQYF. The CDR3 DNA follows: TGTGCCACCAAAGTGGAGGGCGGGGATACGCAGTATTTT.

This sequence joins TRBV2 and TRBJ2-7; weak D call: TRBD1 (6 bases). V lost 2 bases and J 4 bases, leaving 15 bases between the germline ends. Germline V CDR1 and CDR2: SNHLY, FYNNEI. The CDR3 totals 15 residues. CDR3 sequence: CASSERGLFGYEQYF. CDR3 nucleotide sequence: TGTGCCAGCAGTGAAAGGGGGTTATTCGGGTACGAGCAGTACTTC.

The rearrangement joins TRBV18 to TRBJ1-5; D unclear. The CDR3 is made up of 15 amino acids. The V gene lost 2 bases and the J gene lost 2 bases, with 10 bases spanning the gap. CDR1 is KGHSH, CDR2 LQKENI, per germline. The CDR3 loop is CASSPSAAGNQPQHF. DNA for the CDR3: TGTGCCAGCTCACCATCGGCGGCTGGCAATCAGCCCCAGCATTTT.

The chain links TRBV12-3 or TRBV12-4 to TRBJ2-6; D gene uncertain. The CDR3 extends over 13 amino acids. Between the trimmed V and J ends, which lost 1 base and 4 bases, there was a span of 2 bases. DNA of the CDR3: TGTGCCAGCAGTTTAGGGGGGGCCAACGTCCTGACTTTC. Translated: CASSLGGANVLTF.

The chain carries TRBV13 and TRBJ2-7; D gene uncertain. The CDR3 consists of 12 residues. Germline V gene data show CDR1 as PRHDT and CDR2 as FYEKMQ (reference sequence). Trimming took off 4 bases at V and 6 bases at J, with 10 bases between the two ends. CDR3 sequence reads: CASSSSVGEQYF. The CDR3 bases are TGTGCCAGCAGCTCATCAGTCGGCGAGCAGTACTTC.

This clone was seen just once. The chain employs TRBV29-1 and TRBJ1-6, with a weak D call TRBD1 (6 bases). The CDR3 spans 13 residues. V was trimmed by 4 bases and J by 8 bases, leaving 12 bases between them. CDR1 SQVTM and CDR2 ANQGSEA come from the germline V gene. The CDR3 nucleotides read TGCAGCGTTGGACAGGAAAGACATTCACCCCTCCACTTT. Protein product: CSVGQERHSPLHF.

The rearrangement uses TRBV28 and TRBJ1-5; unclear D gene. V was pared by 2 bases and J by 7 bases, with 9 bases between. Germline loops: CDR1 MDHEN, CDR2 SYDVKM. This CDR3 is 13 amino acids long. The CDR3 DNA is TGTGCCAGCAGTTTAGAAGGCCAGCAGCCCCAGCATTTT. Encoded protein: CASSLEGQQPQHF. Looking up the rest from reference TRBV28 and TRBJ1-5 gives the full variable domain: DVKVTQSSRYLVKRTGEKVFLECVQDMDHENMFWYRQDPGLGLRLIYFSYDVKMKEKGDIPEGYSVSREKKERFSLILESASTNQTSMYLCASSLEGQQPQHFGDGTRLSIL.

The chain employs TRBV6-2 or TRBV6-3 and TRBJ1-5, with D uncertain. Germline V gene lookup returns CDR1 MNHEY and CDR2 SVGEGT. V dropped 5 bases and J dropped 7 bases, with 9 bases sitting between them. The CDR3 sequence is 12 residues long. CDR3 nucleotide sequence: TGTGCCAGCAGTCACCTGGGGCAGCCCCAGCATTTT. Its protein product is CASSHLGQPQHF.

The rearrangement links TRBV15 to TRBJ2-7; D is unclear. V lost 1 base to trimming and J lost 0 bases, with 7 bases between them. Germline values: CDR1 LNHNV, CDR2 YYDKDF (reference sequence). This CDR3 comprises 14 residues. CDR3 coding DNA: TGTGCCACCAGCAGAGGGGGAAGCTCCTACGAGCAGTACTTC. This sequence encodes CATSRGGSSYEQYF.